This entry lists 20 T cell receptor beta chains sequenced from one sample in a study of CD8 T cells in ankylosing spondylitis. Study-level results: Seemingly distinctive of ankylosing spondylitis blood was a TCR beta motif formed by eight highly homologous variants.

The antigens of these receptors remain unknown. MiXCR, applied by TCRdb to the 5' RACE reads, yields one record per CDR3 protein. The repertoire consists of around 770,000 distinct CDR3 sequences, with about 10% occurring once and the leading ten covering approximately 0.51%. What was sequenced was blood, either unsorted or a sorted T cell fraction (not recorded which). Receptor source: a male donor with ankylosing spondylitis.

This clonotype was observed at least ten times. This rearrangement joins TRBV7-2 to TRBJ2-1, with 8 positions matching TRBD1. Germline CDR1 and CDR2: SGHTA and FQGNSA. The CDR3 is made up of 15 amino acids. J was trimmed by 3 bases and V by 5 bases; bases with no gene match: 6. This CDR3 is CASSPSRGLYNEQFF. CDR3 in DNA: TGTGCCAGCAGCCCTAGCAGGGGGCTCTACAATGAGCAGTTCTTC.

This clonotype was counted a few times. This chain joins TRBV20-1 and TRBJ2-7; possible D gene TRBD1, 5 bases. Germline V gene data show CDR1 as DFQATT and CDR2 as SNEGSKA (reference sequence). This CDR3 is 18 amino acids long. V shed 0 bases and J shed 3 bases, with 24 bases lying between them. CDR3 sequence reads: CSARDLPGPLGRVYEQYF. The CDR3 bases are TGCAGTGCTAGAGATCTCCCAGGGCCGCTCGGAAGGGTCTACGAGCAGTACTTC.

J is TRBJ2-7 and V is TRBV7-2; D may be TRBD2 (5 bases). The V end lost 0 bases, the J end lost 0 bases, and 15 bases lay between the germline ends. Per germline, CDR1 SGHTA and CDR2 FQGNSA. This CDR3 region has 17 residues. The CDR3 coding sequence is TGTGCCAGCAGCTTAGCGCGGGTATTGGACGACTCCTACGAGCAGTACTTC. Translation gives CASSLARVLDDSYEQYF. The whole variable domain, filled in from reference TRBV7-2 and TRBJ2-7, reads GAGVSQSPSNKVTEKGKDVELRCDPISGHTALYWYRQSLGQGLEFLIYFQGNSAPDKSGLPSDRFSAERTGGSVSTLTIQRTQQEDSAVYLCASSLARVLDDSYEQYFGPGTRLTVT.

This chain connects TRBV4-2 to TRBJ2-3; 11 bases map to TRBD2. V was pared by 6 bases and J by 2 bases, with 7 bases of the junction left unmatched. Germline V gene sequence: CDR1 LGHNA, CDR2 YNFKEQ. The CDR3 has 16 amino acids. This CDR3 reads CASSPVAGGYTDTQYF. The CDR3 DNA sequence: TGTGCCAGCAGTCCCGTAGCGGGGGGGTACACAGATACGCAGTATTTT.

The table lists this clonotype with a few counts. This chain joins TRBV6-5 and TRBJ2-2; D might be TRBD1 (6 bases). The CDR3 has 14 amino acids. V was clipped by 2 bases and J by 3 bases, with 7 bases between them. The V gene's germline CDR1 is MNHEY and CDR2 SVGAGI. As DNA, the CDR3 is TGTGCCAGCAGTTACAACAGGGACACCGGGGAGCTGTTTTTT. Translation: CASSYNRDTGELFF.

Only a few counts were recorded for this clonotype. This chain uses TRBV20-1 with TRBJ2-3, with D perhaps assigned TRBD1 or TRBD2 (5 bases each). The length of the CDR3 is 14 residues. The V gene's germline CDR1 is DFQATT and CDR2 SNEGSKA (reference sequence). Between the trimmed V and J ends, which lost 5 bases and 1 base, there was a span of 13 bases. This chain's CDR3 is CSAPRRDGTDTQYF. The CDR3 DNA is TGCAGTGCTCCACGCCGGGACGGCACAGATACGCAGTATTTT.

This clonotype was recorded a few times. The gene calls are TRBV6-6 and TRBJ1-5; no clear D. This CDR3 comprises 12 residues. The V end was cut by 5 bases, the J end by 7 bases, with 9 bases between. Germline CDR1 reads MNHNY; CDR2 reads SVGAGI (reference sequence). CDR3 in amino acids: CASSAPGQPQHF. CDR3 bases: TGTGCCAGCAGTGCCCCGGGGCAGCCCCAGCATTTT.

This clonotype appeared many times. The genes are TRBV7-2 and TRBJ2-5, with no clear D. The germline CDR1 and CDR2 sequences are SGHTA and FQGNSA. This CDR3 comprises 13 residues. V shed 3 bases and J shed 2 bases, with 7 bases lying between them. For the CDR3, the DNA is TGTGCCAGCAGCTTGGCCCCGCAAGAGACCCAGTACTTC. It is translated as CASSLAPQETQYF.

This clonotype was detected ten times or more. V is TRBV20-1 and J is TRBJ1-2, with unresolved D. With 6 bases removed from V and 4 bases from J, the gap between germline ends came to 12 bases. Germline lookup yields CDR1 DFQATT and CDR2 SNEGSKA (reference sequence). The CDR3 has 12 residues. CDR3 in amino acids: CSAADGAYGYTF. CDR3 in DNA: TGCAGTGCGGCCGACGGTGCCTATGGCTACACCTTC.

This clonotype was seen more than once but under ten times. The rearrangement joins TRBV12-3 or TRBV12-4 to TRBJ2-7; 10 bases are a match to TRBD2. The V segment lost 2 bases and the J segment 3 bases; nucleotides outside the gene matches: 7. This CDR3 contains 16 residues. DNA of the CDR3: TGTGCCAGCAGTTTAAGGAGCGGGGGGGATGTCTACGAGCAGTACTTC. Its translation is CASSLRSGGDVYEQYF.

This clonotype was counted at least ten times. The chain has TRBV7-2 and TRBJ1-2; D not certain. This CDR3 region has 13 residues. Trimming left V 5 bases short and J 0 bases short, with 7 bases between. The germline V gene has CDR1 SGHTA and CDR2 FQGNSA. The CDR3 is CASSPWTNYGYTF. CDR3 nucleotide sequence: TGTGCCAGCAGCCCTTGGACTAACTATGGCTACACCTTC.

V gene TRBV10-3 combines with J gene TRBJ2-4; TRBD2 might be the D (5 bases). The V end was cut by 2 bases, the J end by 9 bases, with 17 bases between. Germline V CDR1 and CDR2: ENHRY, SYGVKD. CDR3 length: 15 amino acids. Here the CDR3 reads CAISETPGGYGIQYF. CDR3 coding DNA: TGTGCCATCAGTGAGACCCCAGGCGGGTACGGCATTCAGTACTTC.

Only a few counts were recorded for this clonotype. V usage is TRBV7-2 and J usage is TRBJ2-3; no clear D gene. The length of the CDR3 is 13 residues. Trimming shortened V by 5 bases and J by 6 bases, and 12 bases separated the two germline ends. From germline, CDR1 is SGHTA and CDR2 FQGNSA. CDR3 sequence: CASSLTKADTQYF. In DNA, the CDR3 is TGTGCCAGCAGCCTAACTAAGGCCGATACGCAGTATTTT.

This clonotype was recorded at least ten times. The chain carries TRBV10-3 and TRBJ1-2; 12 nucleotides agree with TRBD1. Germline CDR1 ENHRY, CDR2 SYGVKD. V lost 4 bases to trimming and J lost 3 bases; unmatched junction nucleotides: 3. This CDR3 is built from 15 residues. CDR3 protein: CAISAGTGGYYGYTF. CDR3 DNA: TGTGCCATCAGTGCCGGGACAGGGGGCTACTATGGCTACACCTTC.

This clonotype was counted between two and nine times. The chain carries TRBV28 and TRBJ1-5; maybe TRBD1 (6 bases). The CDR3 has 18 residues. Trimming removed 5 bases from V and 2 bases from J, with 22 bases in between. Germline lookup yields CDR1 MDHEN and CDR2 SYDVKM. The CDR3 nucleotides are TGTGCCAGCAGTAACGGCTACAGGGCCCGAGGTGGCAATCAGCCCCAGCATTTT. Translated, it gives CASSNGYRARGGNQPQHF.

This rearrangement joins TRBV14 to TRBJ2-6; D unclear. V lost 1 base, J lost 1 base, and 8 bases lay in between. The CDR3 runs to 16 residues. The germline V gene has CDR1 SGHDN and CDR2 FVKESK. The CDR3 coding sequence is TGTGCCAGCAGCCAAGCTACAGCGTCTGGGGCCAACGTCCTGACTTTC. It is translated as CASSQATASGANVLTF.

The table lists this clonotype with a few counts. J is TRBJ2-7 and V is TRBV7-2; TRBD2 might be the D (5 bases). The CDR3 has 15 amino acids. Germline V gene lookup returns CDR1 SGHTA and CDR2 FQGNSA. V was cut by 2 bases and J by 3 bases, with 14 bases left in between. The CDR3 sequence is CASSLFGNAVYEQYF. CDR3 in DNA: TGTGCCAGCAGCTTATTCGGGAACGCCGTCTACGAGCAGTACTTC.

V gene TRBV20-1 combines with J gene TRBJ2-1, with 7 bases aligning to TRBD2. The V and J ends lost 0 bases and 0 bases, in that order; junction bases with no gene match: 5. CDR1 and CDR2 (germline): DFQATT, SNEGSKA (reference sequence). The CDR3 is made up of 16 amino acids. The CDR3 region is CSARDRAGSSYNEQFF. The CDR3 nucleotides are TGCAGTGCTAGAGATCGAGCGGGATCCTCCTACAATGAGCAGTTCTTC.

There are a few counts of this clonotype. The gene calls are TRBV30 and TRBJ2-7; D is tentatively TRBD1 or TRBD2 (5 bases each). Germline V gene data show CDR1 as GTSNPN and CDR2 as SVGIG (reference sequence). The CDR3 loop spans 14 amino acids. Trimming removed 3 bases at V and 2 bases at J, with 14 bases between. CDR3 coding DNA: TGTGCCTGGAGGGGACGGGCCGGGACCTACGAGCAGTACTTC. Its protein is CAWRGRAGTYEQYF.

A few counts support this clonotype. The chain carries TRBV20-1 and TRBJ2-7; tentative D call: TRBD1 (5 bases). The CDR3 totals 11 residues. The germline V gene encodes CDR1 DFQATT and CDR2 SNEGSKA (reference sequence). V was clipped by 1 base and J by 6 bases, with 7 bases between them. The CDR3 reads CSARATGEQYF. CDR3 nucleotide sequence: TGCAGTGCTAGAGCAACAGGCGAGCAGTACTTC.